This TCR beta chain was recovered during a study of blood T cell repertoires in COVID-19. Study-wide context: PBMCs, B-cell-depleted T cells, or T cells were the source of the cDNA or gDNA that made up the material.

There are a few counts of this clone. V was clipped by 4 bases and J by 13 bases, with 23 bases between them. Germline V gives CDR1 KGHSH, CDR2 LQKENI. This CDR3 spans 15 amino acids. Produced via immunoSEQ multiplex PCR; TCRdb's table is partial and in-frame only. The sample holds 150,000 or so clones; roughly 89% are singletons and the top ten take 10%. The chain uses TRBV18 and TRBJ1-5; maybe TRBD1 (5 bases). This sequence originates from a woman aged 70-85 years with COVID-19, enrolled during active disease. Sequencing used peripheral blood. The CDR3 DNA reads TGTGCCAGCTCACGTGACAATTTGGGGGAGGATAGGCAGCATTTT. Translated, it gives CASSRDNLGEDRQHF.